A single sample gave rise to the 22 T cell receptor beta chains below, sequenced in a study of blood T cell repertoires in COVID-19. Measured with immunoSEQ multiplex PCR; TCRdb has only the in-frame clones, and not every one. The sample includes nearly 300,000 clones, about 81% seen only once; the top ten take more than 1.2%. The sample comprised peripheral blood. The receptors here all came from a human donor with COVID-19, enrolled during active disease. The donor label of this sample is uncertain.

This clone was counted a few times. This chain joins TRBV7-2 and TRBJ2-2; 11 bases are shared with TRBD2. Germline CDR1 is SGHTA and CDR2 is FQGNSA. This CDR3 is built from 15 residues. Trimming at V came to 5 bases and at J to 6 bases, leaving 5 bases not matched to a gene. As DNA, the CDR3 is TGTGCCAGCAGCCGTAGCGGGAGGGGCGCCGGGGAGCTGTTTTTT. This codes for CASSRSGRGAGELFF. The whole variable domain, remainder taken from reference TRBV7-2 and TRBJ2-2, is GAGVSQSPSNKVTEKGKDVELRCDPISGHTALYWYRQSLGQGLEFLIYFQGNSAPDKSGLPSDRFSAERTGGSVSTLTIQRTQQEDSAVYLCASSRSGRGAGELFFGEGSRLTVL.

The V gene is TRBV28, the J gene TRBJ2-1; 8 bases line up with TRBD1. J was trimmed by 6 bases and V by 7 bases; bases with no gene match: 5. The CDR3 is made up of 13 amino acids. CDR1 is MDHEN and CDR2 is SYDVKM in the germline V gene. The CDR3 DNA is TGTGCCAGCAATAATCAGGGGGCCAATGAGCAGTTCTTC. The encoded protein is CASNNQGANEQFF.

The chain has TRBV5-1 and TRBJ1-3; a weak D match, TRBD1 (5 bases). The CDR3 runs 14 residues. Germline V gene data show CDR1 as SGHRS and CDR2 as YFSETQ. The V gene lost 7 bases and the J gene lost 4 bases, with 15 bases spanning the gap. CDR3 sequence reads: CASRDLRSGNTIYF. The CDR3 DNA is TGCGCCAGCCGGGACTTGAGATCAGGAAACACCATATATTTT. Supplemented by reference TRBV5-1 and TRBJ1-3, the full variable domain reads KAGVTQTPRYLIKTRGQQVTLSCSPISGHRSVSWYQQTPGQGLQFLFEYFSETQRNKGNFPGRFSGRQFSNSRSEMNVSTLELGDSALYLCASRDLRSGNTIYFGEGSWLTVV.

The V call is TRBV5-4, the J call TRBJ2-6; possible D gene TRBD1, 5 bases. This CDR3 is built from 16 residues. V lost 0 bases and J 4 bases, leaving 11 bases between the germline ends. CDR1 is SGHNT, CDR2 YYREEE, per germline (reference sequence). The CDR3 nucleotides read TGTGCCAGCAGCTTGGGGGGCCTGGGAGGGGCCAACGTCCTGACTTTC. It is translated as CASSLGGLGGANVLTF.

The CDR3 DNA reads as TGTGCCAGCAGCCAGGGCGGTCGGACTGAAGCTTTCTTT. Protein product: CASSQGGRTEAFF. The V and J genes are TRBV7-2 and TRBJ1-1, with D perhaps matching TRBD1 (5 bases). Germline V lookup: CDR1 SGHTA, CDR2 FQGNSA. The length of the CDR3 is 13 residues. Trimming took 5 bases from V and 5 from J, leaving 12 bases between them.

CDR3 residues: CASSLGGTNEKLFF. The DNA of the CDR3 is TGTGCCAGCAGTTTAGGGGGCACTAATGAAAAACTGTTTTTT. This chain links TRBV28 with TRBJ1-4, with a weak D call TRBD1 (6 bases). V gave up 2 bases and J gave up 2 bases, with 6 bases separating them. Looked up from germline, CDR1 is MDHEN and CDR2 is SYDVKM. The CDR3 is 14 amino acids.

The chain couples TRBV15 to TRBJ2-3, with D possibly matching TRBD2 (5 bases). The V end was cut by 1 base, the J end by 2 bases, with 10 bases between. Germline lookup yields CDR1 LNHNV and CDR2 YYDKDF (reference sequence). The CDR3 runs to 15 residues. In DNA, the CDR3 is TGTGCCACCAGCAGAGGGCTAGCTGACACAGATACGCAGTATTTT. This translates into CATSRGLADTDTQYF.

The chain employs TRBV29-1 and TRBJ2-1, with 9 bases identical to TRBD2. Germline V gene lookup returns CDR1 SQVTM and CDR2 ANQGSEA. Germline trimming cut 4 bases from V and 0 bases from J; bases unmatched to any gene: 4. This CDR3 spans 15 amino acids. This chain's CDR3 is CSVGERGDSYNEQFF. In DNA form, the CDR3 reads TGCAGCGTTGGGGAGCGGGGGGACTCCTACAATGAGCAGTTCTTC.

This chain joins TRBV7-2 and TRBJ2-6, with D perhaps matching TRBD2 (5 bases). The ends were cut back, 6 bases at V and 2 bases at J, with 11 bases in the middle. The CDR3 loop spans 15 amino acids. The germline gives CDR1 SGHTA, CDR2 FQGNSA. The CDR3 is CASRLAGAGANVLTF. As DNA, the CDR3 is TGTGCCAGCAGATTGGCCGGGGCTGGGGCCAACGTCCTGACTTTC.

The chain combines TRBV27 with TRBJ2-5; weak D call: TRBD1 (6 bases). Germline assignment: CDR1 MNHEY and CDR2 SMNVEV (reference sequence). The V end lost 0 bases, the J end lost 1 base, and 12 bases lay between the germline ends. The CDR3 has 16 amino acids. CDR3 residues: CASSLSLGATQETQYF. The CDR3 bases are TGTGCCAGCAGTTTATCACTGGGGGCAACCCAAGAGACCCAGTACTTC.

This clone was observed a handful of times. The chain employs TRBV10-1 and TRBJ2-7; 7 positions agree with TRBD1. This CDR3 has 16 amino acids. The ends lost 3 bases at V and 2 bases at J; junction bases unmatched: 10. Germline assignment: CDR1 WNHNN and CDR2 SYGVQD (reference sequence). The CDR3 protein is CASSEVGADRPYEQYF. The CDR3 nucleotides read TGCGCCAGCAGTGAAGTCGGTGCGGACAGGCCCTACGAGCAGTACTTC.

V gene TRBV6-2 or TRBV6-3 combines with J gene TRBJ1-1; TRBD1 aligns across 11 bases. CDR1 and CDR2 from the germline V gene are MNHEY and SVGEGT. This CDR3 contains 14 residues. J was trimmed by 4 bases and V by 2 bases; bases with no gene match: 0. This chain's CDR3 is CASSYGTGGTEAFF. As DNA, the CDR3 is TGTGCCAGCAGTTACGGGACAGGGGGCACTGAAGCTTTCTTT.

This clone was observed a single time. The V and J genes are TRBV6-5 and TRBJ2-7; TRBD2 matches 12 bases. The trim removed 10 bases at V and 5 bases at J, leaving 6 bases unmatched. CDR3 length: 13 residues. Germline V CDR1 and CDR2: MNHEY, SVGAGI. Here the CDR3 DNA reads TGTGCCACCAGACTAGCGGGAGTAAACGAGCAGTACTTC. It yields the protein CATRLAGVNEQYF.

The chain is built from TRBV28 and TRBJ1-2; 7 bases are shared with TRBD1. CDR3 length: 14 amino acids. The J segment lost 4 bases and the V segment lost 5 bases, leaving 7 bases of the junction unmatched. CDR1 is MDHEN, CDR2 SYDVKM, per germline. CDR3 nucleotide sequence: TGTGCCAGCAGTAGTACGGACAGGACCTATGGCTACACCTTC. Translated: CASSSTDRTYGYTF.

This clone was recorded once. The chain uses TRBV11-2 and TRBJ1-1, with 8 bases that match TRBD1. This CDR3 contains 14 residues. V gave up 5 bases and J gave up 11 bases; unmatched junction bases: 13. Germline assignment: CDR1 SGHAT and CDR2 FQNNGV. CDR3 loop: CASSRGRQGQAAFF. The CDR3 DNA is TGTGCCAGCAGCCGGGGTAGGCAGGGACAGGCGGCTTTCTTT.

This clone was detected a few times. This chain joins TRBV9 and TRBJ2-3; 7 nucleotides align to TRBD2. Trimming cost V 0 bases and J 6 bases; bases outside gene matches: 4. This CDR3 spans 14 amino acids. Germline V lookup: CDR1 SGDLS, CDR2 YYNGEE. DNA for the CDR3: TGTGCCAGCAGCGTAGGGGCGGGAGCGGATACGCAGTATTTT. Protein product: CASSVGAGADTQYF.

The chain employs TRBV11-3 and TRBJ2-1; 9 bases match TRBD2. V was pared by 1 base and J by 8 bases, with 6 bases of the junction left unmatched. CDR3 length: 15 amino acids. Germline loops: CDR1 SGHNT, CDR2 YENEEA. The CDR3 region has the DNA TGTGCCAGCAGCTTAGGGATAGCGGGAGCGGATGAGCAGTTCTTC. Translating gives CASSLGIAGADEQFF.

Ten or more counts support this clone. The rearrangement links TRBV5-1 to TRBJ1-2; D gene uncertain. The V and J ends lost 0 bases and 5 bases respectively, with 11 bases between them. The CDR3 runs 14 residues. Germline V CDR1 and CDR2: SGHRS, YFSETQ. The CDR3 here is CASSLVQGEYGYTF. DNA for the CDR3: TGCGCCAGCAGCTTGGTTCAAGGAGAGTATGGCTACACCTTC.

V usage is TRBV11-3 and J usage is TRBJ2-1; 11 bases fit TRBD1. CDR3 length equals 18 residues. Germline V lookup: CDR1 SGHNT, CDR2 YENEEA. With 3 bases clipped from V and 5 bases from J, the junction kept 12 bases outside the gene matches. For the CDR3, the DNA is TGTGCCAGCAGCTTCCGGGACAGGGGGGTGTCGGCCAACAATGAGCAGTTCTTC. Residues: CASSFRDRGVSANNEQFF.

V is TRBV19 and J is TRBJ2-7, with TRBD2 as a possible D gene (5 bases). Trimming left V 4 bases short and J 2 bases short, with 24 bases between. The CDR3 is 18 residues long. The germline CDR1 and CDR2 sequences are LNHDA and SQIVND (reference sequence). The CDR3 spells CASSKHASSSVEAYEQYF. The CDR3 DNA reads TGTGCCAGTAGTAAGCACGCTAGTAGTAGCGTTGAGGCCTACGAGCAGTACTTC.

This rearrangement joins TRBV11-2 to TRBJ2-3; weak D call: TRBD2 (5 bases). The V and J ends lost 8 bases and 7 bases respectively, with 28 bases between them. The CDR3 spans 17 residues. Germline-derived CDR1 and CDR2 are SGHAT and FQNNGV. CDR3 in DNA: TGTGCCAGCGGCCGACGGGGAAGGACTGCCGTGGGAAATACGCAGTATTTT. This gives the protein CASGRRGRTAVGNTQYF.

This chain connects TRBV13 to TRBJ2-3, with D tentatively TRBD2 (7 bases). Per the germline V gene, CDR1 is PRHDT and CDR2 is FYEKMQ (reference sequence). The CDR3 runs to 16 residues. V lost 5 bases, J lost 1 base, and 16 bases lay in between. CDR3 loop: CASSLRRGPRTDTQYF. CDR3 DNA: TGTGCCAGCAGCCTCCGGCGGGGGCCCCGCACAGATACGCAGTATTTT.